Shown below are 26 T cell receptor beta chains from a single sample sequenced in a study of blood T cells in healthy people across ages (dated by TCRdb to 2014 to 2015). Libraries were made using 5' RACE. TCRdb lists the instrument as Illumina HiSeq 2500. A second PCR of roughly 7 to 11 cycles was performed with a sample-barcoded 5' primer and a J-beta primer mix. The public sequencing data were trimmed at Q25 with fastp and processed into clonotypes with MiXCR by TCRdb, which kept only in-frame beta chains. For every CDR3 protein sequence, its rows merge into one entry that carries the most common genes and DNA. In this sample the table shows fewer than 650,000 distinct CDR3 sequences, 27% of which occur a single time. The top ten clones comprise about 3.3% of the sample. Another study also made use of these data, one on T cells of mothers and their children.

What was sequenced was blood. The receptors derive from a boy aged 2 to 9 in good health.

This clonotype appeared a few times. The chain combines TRBV28 with TRBJ2-3, with 8 nucleotides matching TRBD2. V trimming: 8 bases; J trimming: 6 bases; junction bases outside the gene matches: 13. Per germline, CDR1 MDHEN and CDR2 SYDVKM. The CDR3 covers 15 residues. CDR3 sequence: CASRLGTGTRDTQYF. The DNA of the CDR3 is TGTGCCAGCCGCCTAGGTACCGGGACTAGGGATACGCAGTATTTT.

The chain recombines TRBV11-2 with TRBJ2-7; TRBD2 agrees at 16 bases. Trimming took 4 bases from V and 0 from J; bases not matched to a gene: 6. CDR1 is SGHAT and CDR2 is FQNNGV in the germline V gene. The CDR3 totals 18 residues. Here the CDR3 DNA reads TGTGCCAGCAGCTCGGGACTAGCGGGAGGGCGTACCTCCTACGAGCAGTACTTC. Translated: CASSSGLAGGRTSYEQYF. Looking up the rest from reference TRBV11-2 and TRBJ2-7 gives the full variable domain: EAGVAQSPRYKIIEKRQSVAFWCNPISGHATLYWYQQILGQGPKLLIQFQNNGVVDDSQLPKDRFSAERLKGVDSTLKIQPAKLEDSAVYLCASSSGLAGGRTSYEQYFGPGTRLTVT.

This clonotype was counted only a few times. The chain couples TRBV6-5 to TRBJ2-7; D unresolved. Trimming took 6 bases from V and 0 from J, leaving 6 bases between them. The germline V gene encodes CDR1 MNHEY and CDR2 SVGAGI. This CDR3 is 12 amino acids long. CDR3 residues: CASRPSSYEQYF. The CDR3 DNA is TGTGCCAGCAGACCGAGCTCCTACGAGCAGTACTTC.

This clonotype came up a few times. The chain recombines TRBV10-1 with TRBJ2-1; TRBD2 matches 10 bases. The CDR3 extends over 15 amino acids. V gave up 5 bases and J gave up 8 bases; unmatched junction bases: 9. Germline CDR1 WNHNN, CDR2 SYGVQD (reference sequence). The CDR3 DNA reads as TGCGCCAGCAGTCCCCGAGGGGGACTAGCGTATGAGCAGTTCTTC. This codes for CASSPRGGLAYEQFF.

The chain couples TRBV6-5 to TRBJ2-3; TRBD1 matches at 8 bases. CDR1 is MNHEY, CDR2 SVGAGI, per germline. The CDR3 runs 14 residues. The junction had 6 bases not matched to a gene; V was cut back by 7 bases and J by 3 bases. The DNA of the CDR3 is TGTGCCAGCACCGACAGGGGAGGAACAGATACGCAGTATTTT. Its translation is CASTDRGGTDTQYF.

The CDR3 DNA sequence: TGTGCCAGCAGTTTACCGACTTCAGGGGCCTATGGCTACACCTTC. Protein product: CASSLPTSGAYGYTF. The genes are TRBV28 and TRBJ1-2; weak D call: TRBD1 (6 bases). The CDR3 runs to 15 residues. V lost 2 bases, J lost 4 bases, and 14 bases lay in between. Germline V lookup: CDR1 MDHEN, CDR2 SYDVKM.

This clonotype has just a few counts. This chain links TRBV2 with TRBJ1-5; D is perhaps TRBD1 (6 bases). CDR3 length equals 14 residues. Germline V CDR1 and CDR2: SNHLY, FYNNEI. Trimming left V 6 bases short and J 0 bases short, with 9 bases between. This chain's CDR3 is CASRGHLSNQPQHF. For the CDR3, the DNA is TGTGCCAGCAGGGGACACCTTAGCAATCAGCCCCAGCATTTT.

V usage is TRBV7-6 and J usage is TRBJ2-5; perhaps TRBD2 as D (6 bases). Trimming pared 4 bases from V and 1 base from J, leaving 19 bases between. This CDR3 is 17 amino acids long. The V gene's germline CDR1 is SGHVS and CDR2 FNYEAQ. The CDR3 bases are TGTGCCAGCAGCTCCCACGCGGCCGAGGGACTCCAAGAGACCCAGTACTTC. Translation gives CASSSHAAEGLQETQYF.

A few counts support this clonotype. The chain employs TRBV2 and TRBJ2-7; D perhaps matches TRBD1 (5 bases). The V gene lost 3 bases and the J gene lost 7 bases, with 25 bases spanning the gap. In germline, CDR1 is SNHLY, CDR2 FYNNEI. There are 17 residues in the CDR3. CDR3: CASSDFRTIIFKGEQYF. The CDR3 coding sequence is TGTGCCAGCAGTGATTTCCGGACAATTATTTTCAAGGGTGAGCAGTACTTC. The full variable domain, completed using reference TRBV2 and TRBJ2-7, is EPEVTQTPSHQVTQMGQEVILRCVPISNHLYFYWYRQILGQKVEFLVSFYNNEISEKSEIFDDQFSVERPDGSNFTLKIRSTKLEDSAMYFCASSDFRTIIFKGEQYFGPGTRLTVT.

This clonotype was seen more than once but under ten times. This chain links TRBV29-1 with TRBJ1-1; D is unresolved. V gave up 6 bases and J gave up 3 bases, with 8 bases separating them. This CDR3 contains 11 residues. The germline V gene encodes CDR1 SQVTM and CDR2 ANQGSEA. The CDR3 region has the DNA TGCAGCGTCGGAGTTGACACTGAAGCTTTCTTT. Protein product: CSVGVDTEAFF.

V gene TRBV5-1 combines with J gene TRBJ2-7, with a weak D call TRBD2 (6 bases). The CDR3 sequence is 16 residues long. Germline loops: CDR1 SGHRS, CDR2 YFSETQ. Deletions cut 3 bases from V and 9 bases from J, with 25 bases between. The chain's CDR3 is CASSYLLRDSSTGQYF. In nucleotides, the CDR3 is TGCGCCAGCAGCTACCTACTCCGGGACTCTTCTACCGGGCAGTACTTC.

This rearrangement joins TRBV5-1 to TRBJ2-2; tentative D call: TRBD1 (6 bases). Germline V lookup: CDR1 SGHRS, CDR2 YFSETQ. With 0 bases removed from V and 1 base from J, the gap between germline ends came to 10 bases. The CDR3 totals 16 residues. CDR3: CASSLAATGNTGELFF. DNA of the CDR3: TGCGCCAGCAGCTTGGCCGCGACAGGGAACACCGGGGAGCTGTTTTTT.

This chain connects TRBV7-9 to TRBJ1-1; 9 bases are shared with TRBD1. V lost 1 base, J lost 6 bases, and 6 bases stayed unmatched. This CDR3 contains 15 residues. Germline values: CDR1 SEHNR, CDR2 FQNEAQ (reference sequence). This CDR3 reads CASSLDWTGEPEAFF. In nucleotides, the CDR3 is TGTGCCAGCAGCTTAGATTGGACAGGGGAACCTGAAGCTTTCTTT.

This chain uses TRBV7-9 with TRBJ1-1; 7 bases align to TRBD1. V shed 0 bases and J 3 bases; nucleotides not matched to a gene: 4. Germline CDR1 and CDR2: SEHNR and FQNEAQ (reference sequence). This CDR3 spans 15 amino acids. The CDR3 bases are TGTGCCAGCAGCTTAGCACAGGGGCGGGACACTGAAGCTTTCTTT. Protein: CASSLAQGRDTEAFF.

The rearrangement uses TRBV10-3 and TRBJ2-3; D unclear. CDR3 length equals 15 residues. Between the trimmed V and J ends, which lost 4 bases and 0 bases, there was a span of 11 bases. The germline V gene encodes CDR1 ENHRY and CDR2 SYGVKD. The DNA for the CDR3 is TGTGCCATCAGTGTAGGCAGACCCAGCACAGATACGCAGTATTTT. Residues: CAISVGRPSTDTQYF.

In this sample, this clonotype turned up a few times. The J gene is TRBJ2-5, the V gene TRBV3-1; 9 nucleotides align to TRBD2. This CDR3 comprises 16 residues. Germline assignment: CDR1 LGHDT and CDR2 YNNKEL (reference sequence). V dropped 2 bases and J dropped 7; count of bases not matched to a gene: 11. The CDR3 bases are TGTGCCAGCAGCCAATCCCGGATAGCGGGAGACGGGACCCAGTACTTC. Translation gives CASSQSRIAGDGTQYF.

This clonotype has at least ten counts. DNA for the CDR3: TGCGCCAGCAGCCAAGAACTTCGGGGCAAGAGTGCCCAGTACTTC. Translating it yields CASSQELRGKSAQYF. The chain carries TRBV4-3 and TRBJ2-5; D is possibly TRBD1 or TRBD2 (5 bases each). Trimming took 0 bases from V and 9 from J, leaving 17 bases between them. Per the germline V gene, CDR1 is LGHNA and CDR2 is YSLEER. This CDR3 comprises 15 residues.

The rearrangement joins TRBV4-2 to TRBJ1-5, with 8 bases identical to TRBD1. Germline assignment: CDR1 LGHNA and CDR2 YNFKEQ. J lost 1 base, V lost 4 bases, and 6 bases had no gene match. This CDR3 contains 16 residues. This CDR3 reads CASSRSDRDSNQPQHF. The CDR3 nucleotides read TGTGCCAGCAGCCGATCGGACAGGGACAGCAATCAGCCCCAGCATTTT.

The genes are TRBV25-1 and TRBJ2-7; a possible D gene is TRBD2 (6 bases). The V end lost 2 bases, the J end lost 4 bases, and 12 bases lay between the germline ends. The CDR3 consists of 14 residues. Germline assignment: CDR1 MGHDK and CDR2 SYGVNS. In DNA, the CDR3 is TGTGCCAGCAGTGAAGGAGGGTTGGGGTACGAGCAGTACTTC. This translates into CASSEGGLGYEQYF.

The chain combines TRBV9 with TRBJ2-3; TRBD2 is a possible D gene (5 bases). The ends were cut back, 1 base at V and 0 bases at J, with 9 bases in the middle. Germline loops: CDR1 SGDLS, CDR2 YYNGEE. This CDR3 comprises 15 residues. The CDR3 loop is CASSVQDSSTDTQYF. CDR3 sequence (DNA): TGTGCCAGCAGCGTACAGGACTCAAGCACAGATACGCAGTATTTT.

This chain uses TRBV7-9 with TRBJ1-1; D gene uncertain. The CDR3 sequence is 16 residues long. V was trimmed by 5 bases and J by 11 bases, leaving 27 bases between them. Germline lookup yields CDR1 SEHNR and CDR2 FQNEAQ (reference sequence). This CDR3 is CASSPARTLPSRGAFF. The CDR3 region has the DNA TGTGCCAGCAGCCCAGCGAGGACTCTGCCCTCGAGAGGGGCTTTCTTT.

J is TRBJ2-3 and V is TRBV14, with D hard to call. Germline values: CDR1 SGHDN, CDR2 FVKESK. The CDR3 spans 15 residues. V gave up 0 bases and J gave up 9 bases, with 16 bases separating them. As DNA, the CDR3 is TGTGCCAGCAGCCAAGACCACGCGCCATATCAGACGCAGTATTTT. It yields the protein CASSQDHAPYQTQYF.

The chain uses TRBV13 and TRBJ2-5; tentative D call: TRBD2 (7 bases). The CDR3 has 15 residues. The ends were cut back, 3 bases at V and 5 bases at J, with 16 bases in the middle. The germline gives CDR1 PRHDT, CDR2 FYEKMQ (reference sequence). The CDR3 region is CASSFEGGPRETQYF. The CDR3 DNA follows: TGTGCCAGCAGCTTTGAGGGGGGGCCGAGGGAGACCCAGTACTTC.

This clonotype turned up a few times. The V call is TRBV25-1, the J call TRBJ1-2; D is ambiguous. Between the trimmed V and J ends, which lost 3 bases and 8 bases, there was a span of 4 bases. The CDR3 has 10 residues. The germline V gene has CDR1 MGHDK and CDR2 SYGVNS. The CDR3 reads CASSDEGYTF. The CDR3 DNA follows: TGTGCCAGCAGTGATGAAGGCTACACCTTC.

In this sample, this clonotype turned up a few times. The rearrangement uses TRBV27 and TRBJ1-3, with D possibly matching TRBD1 (5 bases). This CDR3 is 15 amino acids long. Per the germline V gene, CDR1 is MNHEY and CDR2 is SMNVEV (reference sequence). V was trimmed by 4 bases and J by 4 bases, leaving 14 bases between them. The CDR3 loop reads CASSSLAGDGNTIYF. The CDR3 DNA reads TGTGCCAGCAGTTCATTGGCCGGGGACGGAAACACCATATATTTT.

This clonotype came up a few times. The CDR3: CASSEVLAGVSEQFF. The DNA of the CDR3 is TGCGCCAGCAGTGAGGTCCTAGCGGGAGTGAGTGAGCAGTTCTTC. J is TRBJ2-1 and V is TRBV10-1, with 10 bases that match TRBD2. J was trimmed by 9 bases and V by 2 bases; bases with no gene match: 7. The CDR3 is made up of 15 amino acids. Per the germline V gene, CDR1 is WNHNN and CDR2 is SYGVQD (reference sequence).